The 16 T cell receptor beta chains below come from one sample, sequenced in a study of T cells in Graves' hyperthyroidism and ophthalmopathy. There were TCR beta CDR3 regions amplified from RNA transcripts. The TCR CDR3 was amplified in a first-round RT-PCR using the HTBI primer set. TCRdb reprocessed the multiplex PCR reads via MiXCR and lists one record per CDR3 protein. In the table there are 500,000 or so distinct CDR3 sequences, 15% to 20% of which are singletons. Input material: blood. These receptors were obtained from a woman aged 25 to 39 with Graves' ophthalmopathy.

The chain is built from TRBV5-6 and TRBJ2-5; TRBD1 matches at 7 bases. Trimming took 4 bases from V and 5 from J; bases not matched to a gene: 11. CDR3 length equals 15 residues. Germline CDR1 reads SGHDT; CDR2 reads YYEEEE. The DNA for the CDR3 is TGTGCCAGCAGCGGTGAACAGGGGAGAGGGGAGACCCAGTACTTC. Protein sequence: CASSGEQGRGETQYF. The full variable domain, in which reference TRBV5-6 and TRBJ2-5 provide the parts outside the CDR3, is DAGVTQSPTHLIKTRGQQVTLRCSPKSGHDTVSWYQQALGQGPQFIFQYYEEEERQRGNFPDRFSGHQFPNYSSELNVNALLLGDSALYLCASSGEQGRGETQYFGPGTRLLVL.

The chain has TRBV7-9 and TRBJ2-7, with TRBD2 matching over 15 bases. This CDR3 region has 18 residues. V shed 5 bases, J shed 4 bases, and the junction held 12 bases outside the gene matches. The germline CDR1 and CDR2 sequences are SEHNR and FQNEAQ (reference sequence). For the CDR3, the DNA is TGTGCCAGCAGCGATGGACTAGCGGGAGGGCGGATCCCATACGAGCAGTACTTC. Its protein product is CASSDGLAGGRIPYEQYF.

This clonotype was observed many times. The V call is TRBV20-1, the J call TRBJ2-3; TRBD2 matches 11 bases. J lost 2 bases, V lost 1 base, and 8 bases had no gene match. The CDR3 length is 17 residues. The germline V gene encodes CDR1 DFQATT and CDR2 SNEGSKA (reference sequence). The CDR3 is CSARGTSGPLPTDTQYF. The CDR3 nucleotides are TGCAGTGCTAGAGGGACTAGCGGGCCCCTACCCACAGATACGCAGTATTTT.

This clonotype has a count of ten or more. This rearrangement joins TRBV28 to TRBJ1-6; no definite D call. Trimming took off 3 bases at V and 9 bases at J, with 15 bases between the two ends. The CDR3 runs to 15 residues. The germline V gene encodes CDR1 MDHEN and CDR2 SYDVKM. For the CDR3, the DNA is TGTGCCAGCAGTTTCGTAAGCACGTCTTTTTCACCCCTCCACTTT. Protein product: CASSFVSTSFSPLHF.

The gene calls are TRBV28 and TRBJ2-3; 14 bases agree with TRBD2. The CDR3 contains 20 residues. V lost 6 bases, J lost 3 bases, and 17 bases stayed unmatched. Germline-derived CDR1 and CDR2 are MDHEN and SYDVKM. The CDR3 nucleotides are TGTGCCAGCAGCCCCGGGGGACTAGCGGGAGTAATGGGTGGGACAGATACGCAGTATTTT. Its protein product is CASSPGGLAGVMGGTDTQYF.

This clonotype is a singleton in its sample. The CDR3 protein is CASSSAGTGGLEQYF. The CDR3 bases are TGTGCCAGCAGTTCAGCCGGGACAGGGGGTCTCGAGCAGTACTTC. This rearrangement joins TRBV28 to TRBJ2-7, with 11 bases that match TRBD1. The CDR3 runs 15 residues. Trimming at V came to 4 bases and at J to 6 bases, leaving 8 bases not matched to a gene. Per germline, CDR1 MDHEN and CDR2 SYDVKM.

This chain joins TRBV7-2 and TRBJ2-1; the match to TRBD1 covers 8 bases. With V trimmed by 5 bases and J by 8 bases, 11 bases remained unmatched. Germline V lookup: CDR1 SGHTA, CDR2 FQGNSA. CDR3 length: 15 amino acids. This CDR3 is CASSPGQDRIDEQFF. CDR3 nucleotides: TGTGCCAGCAGCCCGGGACAGGATAGGATCGATGAGCAGTTCTTC. The full variable domain, rest sourced from reference TRBV7-2 and TRBJ2-1, is GAGVSQSPSNKVTEKGKDVELRCDPISGHTALYWYRQSLGQGLEFLIYFQGNSAPDKSGLPSDRFSAERTGGSVSTLTIQRTQQEDSAVYLCASSPGQDRIDEQFFGPGTRLTVL.

This clonotype was seen a single time. This chain uses TRBV20-1 with TRBJ2-2; 16 nucleotides agree with TRBD2. The germline CDR1 and CDR2 sequences are DFQATT and SNEGSKA (reference sequence). The CDR3 loop spans 19 amino acids. V was clipped by 1 base and J by 3 bases; unmatched bases: 8. The CDR3 loop reads CSARAAGTSGRGDTGELFF. For the CDR3, the DNA is TGCAGTGCTAGAGCCGCCGGGACTAGCGGGAGGGGAGACACCGGGGAGCTGTTTTTT.

This clonotype was detected many times. The CDR3 reads CASSALAAYEQYF. In nucleotides, the CDR3 is TGTGCCAGCAGTGCTTTGGCCGCATACGAGCAGTACTTC. The J gene is TRBJ2-7, the V gene TRBV2; D is uncertain. The CDR3 totals 13 residues. The V gene's germline CDR1 is SNHLY and CDR2 FYNNEI. V gave up 4 bases and J gave up 4 bases, with 11 bases separating them.

There are many counts of this clonotype. The chain joins TRBV27 to TRBJ1-5, with unresolved D. The germline V and J ends were trimmed by 0 bases and 7 bases, with 10 bases remaining between them. The CDR3 has 14 residues. Germline CDR1 and CDR2: MNHEY and SMNVEV (reference sequence). This chain's CDR3 is CASSLSGVLQPQHF. The CDR3 coding sequence is TGTGCCAGCAGTTTATCCGGGGTCCTACAGCCCCAGCATTTT.

This chain links TRBV29-1 with TRBJ1-1; D gene uncertain. The CDR3 consists of 12 residues. From germline, CDR1 is SQVTM and CDR2 ANQGSEA. Trimming shortened V by 0 bases and J by 7 bases, and 9 bases separated the two germline ends. The CDR3 reads CSVEEPVIEAFF. DNA of the CDR3: TGCAGCGTTGAAGAGCCAGTCATTGAAGCTTTCTTT.

This clonotype has more than one count but fewer than ten. The J gene is TRBJ2-5, the V gene TRBV7-9; possible D gene TRBD1, 6 bases. This CDR3 region has 14 residues. Germline V CDR1 and CDR2: SEHNR, FQNEAQ (reference sequence). The V and J ends lost 5 bases and 4 bases respectively, with 14 bases between them. The CDR3 loop is CASSDRTRGETQYF. The CDR3 coding sequence is TGTGCCAGCAGCGACAGGACCCGGGGAGAGACCCAGTACTTC.

The chain is built from TRBV5-1 and TRBJ1-1; the D is unclear. Trimming took off 2 bases at V and 6 bases at J, with 11 bases between the two ends. There are 13 residues in the CDR3. Germline V CDR1 and CDR2: SGHRS, YFSETQ. CDR3 DNA: TGCGCCAGCAGCTTCCAAAGCTCGGCTGAAGCTTTCTTT. Its translation is CASSFQSSAEAFF.

This clonotype has ten or more counts. The chain carries TRBV28 and TRBJ2-7; 8 nucleotides match TRBD2. There are 14 residues in the CDR3. With 2 bases clipped from V and 3 bases from J, the junction kept 3 bases outside the gene matches. Germline V gene lookup returns CDR1 MDHEN and CDR2 SYDVKM. The CDR3 protein is CASSLQAGVYEQYF. For the CDR3, the DNA is TGTGCCAGCAGTTTACAAGCGGGAGTCTACGAGCAGTACTTC.

This clonotype has a handful of counts. V usage is TRBV20-1 and J usage is TRBJ2-1; D is uncertain. This CDR3 has 15 amino acids. The germline V and J ends were trimmed by 0 bases and 0 bases, with 9 bases remaining between them. Germline V gene lookup returns CDR1 DFQATT and CDR2 SNEGSKA (reference sequence). CDR3 nucleotide sequence: TGCAGTGCTAGAGATACCCCAATCTCCTACAATGAGCAGTTCTTC. Residues: CSARDTPISYNEQFF.

This rearrangement joins TRBV28 to TRBJ1-1; no firm D call. The length of the CDR3 is 13 residues. The germline V gene has CDR1 MDHEN and CDR2 SYDVKM. V was clipped by 0 bases and J by 5 bases, with 7 bases between them. The CDR3 nucleotides are TGTGCCAGCAGTTTATGGGGGAGTACTGAAGCTTTCTTT. It yields the protein CASSLWGSTEAFF.